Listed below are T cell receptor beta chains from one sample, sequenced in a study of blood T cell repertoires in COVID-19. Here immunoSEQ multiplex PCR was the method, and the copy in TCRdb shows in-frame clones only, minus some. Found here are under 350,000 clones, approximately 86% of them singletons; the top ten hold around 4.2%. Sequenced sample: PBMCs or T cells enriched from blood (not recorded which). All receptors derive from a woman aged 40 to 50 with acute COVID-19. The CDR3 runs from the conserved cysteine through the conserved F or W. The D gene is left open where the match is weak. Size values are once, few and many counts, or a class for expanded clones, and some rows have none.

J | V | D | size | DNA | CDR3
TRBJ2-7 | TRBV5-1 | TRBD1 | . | TGCGCCAGCAACCTATTGGGGACAGGCGTTGTCGAGCAGTACTTC | CASNLLGTGVVEQYF
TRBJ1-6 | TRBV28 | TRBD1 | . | TGTGCCAGCAGGACAGGGGGCGTTTTAGGTTCACCCCTCCACTTT | CASRTGGVLGSPLHF
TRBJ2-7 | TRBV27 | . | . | TGTGCCAGCAGTTTAGTGGTGGACAATTCCTACGAGCAGTACTTC | CASSLVVDNSYEQYF
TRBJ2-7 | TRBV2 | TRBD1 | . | TGTGCCAGCAGCGCCACAGGGGGGTCCTACGAGCAGTACTTC | CASSATGGSYEQYF
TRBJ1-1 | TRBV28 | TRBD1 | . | TGTGCCAGCAGTTTTATACGTGGACGGGGACAGAAGATTCGAGAGGAAGCTTTCTTT | CASSFIRGRGQKIREEAFF
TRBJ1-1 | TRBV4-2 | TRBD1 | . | TGTGCCAGCAGCCAAAGACAGGGGGCCACTGAAGCTTTCTTT | CASSQRQGATEAFF
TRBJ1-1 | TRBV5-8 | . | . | TGTGCCAGCAGCTTGAGGGGGTTCGGTACTGAAGCTTTCTTT | CASSLRGFGTEAFF
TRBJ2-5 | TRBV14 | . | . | TGTGCCAGCAGCCCTATCGTTAAGGGGCTCGAGACCCAGTACTTC | CASSPIVKGLETQYF
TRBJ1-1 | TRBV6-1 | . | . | TGTGCCAGCACCTGGAGTACTGAGAACACTGAAGCTTTCTTT | CASTWSTENTEAFF
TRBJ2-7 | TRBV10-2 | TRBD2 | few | TGCGCCAGCAGTGACAGTTGGGTGCACCGGGGGGGTTTCTACGAGCAGTACTTC | CASSDSWVHRGGFYEQYF
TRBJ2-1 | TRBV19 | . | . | TGTGCCAGTAGTATAGATGAAAGTACAAGGCAGTTCTTC | CASSIDESTRQFF
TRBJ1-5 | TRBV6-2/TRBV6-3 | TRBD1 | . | TGTGCCAGCAGTTACCGACAGGGGGTGCGTGGTGAGCCCCAGCATTTT | CASSYRQGVRGEPQHF
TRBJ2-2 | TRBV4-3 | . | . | TGCGCCAGCAGCCAAGGGCAGGGGCGCAACACCGGGGAGCTGTTTTTT | CASSQGQGRNTGELFF
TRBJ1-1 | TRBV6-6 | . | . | TGTGCCAGCAGTCTCGTTATGAACACTGAAGCTTTCTTT | CASSLVMNTEAFF
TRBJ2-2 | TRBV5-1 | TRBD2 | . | TGCGCCAGCAGCTTCTCACTAGCGGTAAACACCGGGGAGCTGTTTTTT | CASSFSLAVNTGELFF
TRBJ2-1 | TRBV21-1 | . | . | TGTGCCAGCAGCAAAAAGGTTGGGCGGGAGGAATACAATGAGCAGTTCTTC | CASSKKVGREEYNEQFF
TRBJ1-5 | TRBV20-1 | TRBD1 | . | TGCAGTGCTAGTACCTTTGGGACAGGGGGCGGCTTAGGGAATCAGCCCCAGCATTTT | CSASTFGTGGGLGNQPQHF
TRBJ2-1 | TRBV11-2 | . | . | TGTGCCAGCAGCTTAGGGACTCTGTCCTACAATGAGCAGTTCTTC | CASSLGTLSYNEQFF
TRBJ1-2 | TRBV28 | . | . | TGTGCCAGCAGTTTATCCCTGGACTTCTATGGCTACACCTTC | CASSLSLDFYGYTF
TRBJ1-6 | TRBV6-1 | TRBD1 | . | TGTGCCAGCAGTGGGAAACAGAGCGGACAGGGGGGCGCTCATAATTCACCCCTCCACTTT | CASSGKQSGQGGAHNSPLHF
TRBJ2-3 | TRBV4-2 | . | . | TGTGCCAGCGGCTCCAGCGGTACCCCAGATACGCAGTATTTT | CASGSSGTPDTQYF
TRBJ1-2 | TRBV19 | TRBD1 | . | TGTGCCAGTAGTCGACAGGGTCAAGGCTACACCTTC | CASSRQGQGYTF
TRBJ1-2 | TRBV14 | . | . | TGTGCCAGCAGCCAATCCGGGTTCTATGGCTACACCTTC | CASSQSGFYGYTF
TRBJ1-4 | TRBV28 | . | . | TGTGCCAGCAGTTTAAGGGGTGCTAATGAAAAACTGTTTTTT | CASSLRGANEKLFF
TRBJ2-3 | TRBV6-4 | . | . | TGTGCCAGCAGTGCCGGCGAAGGGGCCGTGGCGCAGTATTTT | CASSAGEGAVAQYF
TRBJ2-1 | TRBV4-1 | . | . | TGCGCCAGCAGCCAGCCGACTCGCCCAAGAAGAGACAATGAGCAGTTCTTC | CASSQPTRPRRDNEQFF
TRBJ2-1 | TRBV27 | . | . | TGTGCCAGCAGTTTCCAAGGATCGGGTAATGAGCAGTTCTTC | CASSFQGSGNEQFF
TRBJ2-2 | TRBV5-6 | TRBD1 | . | TGTGCCAGCAGCTTTCCGACAGGGGGACATGCGTCCGGGGAGCTGTTTTTT | CASSFPTGGHASGELFF
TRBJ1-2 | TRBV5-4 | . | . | TGTGCCAGCAGCTTGGAAGGAGGAGGGTTAGGCGGCTACACCTTC | CASSLEGGGLGGYTF
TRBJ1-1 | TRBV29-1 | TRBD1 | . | TGCAGCGTTGGACGACAGGGACTCACTGAAGCTTTCTTT | CSVGRQGLTEAFF
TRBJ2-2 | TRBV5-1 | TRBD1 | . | TGCGCCAGCAGCTTGGAAGGGACAGGGGGGAACACCGGGGAGCTGTTTTTT | CASSLEGTGGNTGELFF
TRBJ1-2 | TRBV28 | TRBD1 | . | TGTGCCAGCAGTTTAGGGACAGGGAACTATGGCTACACCTTC | CASSLGTGNYGYTF
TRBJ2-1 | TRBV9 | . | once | TGTGCCAGCAGCGCTCGAACAGGGCTGGTGGCCAATGAGCAGTTCTTC | CASSARTGLVANEQFF
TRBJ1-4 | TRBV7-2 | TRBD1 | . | TGTGCCAGCAGCCTCACCGGGCGGACAGGGAGAAATGAAAAACTGTTTTTT | CASSLTGRTGRNEKLFF
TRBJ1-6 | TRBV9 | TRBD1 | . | TGTGCCTCCTCGGGGACAGGGAAAAATTCACCCCTCCACTTT | CASSGTGKNSPLHF
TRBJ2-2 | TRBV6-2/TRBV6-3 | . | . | TGTGCCAGCAGTTACTCGAAGGGTATTGGGAGGAAGGCCGGGGAGCTGTTTTTT | CASSYSKGIGRKAGELFF
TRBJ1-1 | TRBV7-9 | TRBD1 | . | TGTGCCAGCAGCTTAGGTAGCTTCGGGACAGGGTTTCGGAACACTGAAGCTTTCTTT | CASSLGSFGTGFRNTEAFF
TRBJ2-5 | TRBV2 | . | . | TGTGCCAGCAGGCGGTCGACTCAAGAGACCCAGTACTTC | CASRRSTQETQYF
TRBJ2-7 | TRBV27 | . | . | TGTGCCAGCGGGGCGGTTTTCTACGAGCAGTACTTC | CASGAVFYEQYF
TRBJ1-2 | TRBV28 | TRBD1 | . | TGTGCCAGCAGTGTGGGGGACAGGGGTGGATATGGCTACACCTTC | CASSVGDRGGYGYTF
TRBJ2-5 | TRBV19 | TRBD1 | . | TGTGCCAGTAGTATGGCAGGGGGCGGCCGGCCAGAGACCCAGTACTTC | CASSMAGGGRPETQYF
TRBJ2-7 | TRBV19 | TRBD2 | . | TGTGCCGCCTCCCCTGGGGGGGGGTCCTACGAGCAGTACTTC | CAASPGGGSYEQYF
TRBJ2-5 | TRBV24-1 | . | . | TGTGCCACCAGTGAACCAGGGGGGGAGACCCAGTACTTC | CATSEPGGETQYF